Listed below are T cell receptor beta chains from one sample, sequenced in a study of T-cell reconstitution after alpha-beta-depleted transplantation in children. TCRdb used MiXCR to reprocess the PCR reads, holding one entry per CDR3 protein. The sample carries a few hundred thousand distinct CDR3 sequences, more than 20% recorded once. The specimen was PBMCs, mostly from graft donor cells, collected 180 days after TCRalphabeta/CD19-depleted stem cell transplant. The receptors come from a male patient between 5 and 17 years old who had a stem cell transplant for acute lymphoblastic leukemia, so the T cells may come from the graft donor. CDR3s include the opening cysteine and the closing phenylalanine or tryptophan. The order of the fields is J gene, D gene, V gene, clone size, CDR3 DNA, CDR3 protein. D genes are given only for firm matches. The size of a clone is reported for some rows only, either as once, few or many, or as a class for expanded clones.

TRBJ2-1	.	TRBV29-1	many	TGCAGCGCACGACGCTCGCCTTCCAATGAGCAGTTCTTC	CSARRSPSNEQFF
TRBJ1-2	.	TRBV12-3/TRBV12-4	many	TGTGCCAGCAGTTTAGCTGCAGGGTGGTATGGCTACACCTTC	CASSLAAGWYGYTF
TRBJ2-1	.	TRBV10-3	.	TGTGCCATCCTCGCTTCGGGCTCCTACAATGAGCAGTTCTTC	CAILASGSYNEQFF
TRBJ2-5	TRBD2	TRBV5-1	.	TGCGCCAGCAGCGCTTTAGCGGGGACGCAAGAGACCCAGTACTTC	CASSALAGTQETQYF
TRBJ2-1	.	TRBV12-3/TRBV12-4	few	TGTGCCAGCATGGGGGGAAACCTTGAGCAGTTCTTC	CASMGGNLEQFF
TRBJ1-5	TRBD1	TRBV24-1	.	TGTGCCACCAGTGACCCCGGGACAGGGTACAATCAGCCCCAGCATTTT	CATSDPGTGYNQPQHF
TRBJ1-1	TRBD1	TRBV5-1	.	TGCGCCAGCAGCTTGGATAGGGTGGGACAGCTGTTCACTGAAGCTTTCTTT	CASSLDRVGQLFTEAFF
TRBJ1-1	.	TRBV10-3	few	TGTGCCATCAGTGGCTTTGCAGGGACCACTGAAGCTTTCTTT	CAISGFAGTTEAFF
TRBJ2-7	TRBD2	TRBV29-1	few	TGCAGCGCCGCCCCGGGAGGGTACGAGCAGTACTTC	CSAAPGGYEQYF
TRBJ2-2	TRBD2	TRBV7-2	.	TGTGCCAGCAGCTTCAACCGGGGGGGGGCCGGGGAGCTGTTTTTT	CASSFNRGGAGELFF
TRBJ2-1	TRBD2	TRBV7-9	.	TGTGCCAGCAGCTTAGTTCGGAGCGGGAGGGCCGATGAGCAGTTCTTC	CASSLVRSGRADEQFF
TRBJ1-2	.	TRBV5-1	.	TGCGCCAGCAGCTCCGGGGAAAACTATGGCTACACCTTC	CASSSGENYGYTF
TRBJ2-1	.	TRBV27	.	TGTGCCACCGGCTGGGGTGGACTAGAGCAGTTCTTC	CATGWGGLEQFF
TRBJ2-7	.	TRBV7-2	.	TGTGCCAGCAGCCCCTCAAGACAGTCCTACGAGCAGTACTTC	CASSPSRQSYEQYF
TRBJ2-1	TRBD2	TRBV7-9	.	TGTGCCAGCAGCGGGCAAGCGGCGGGAGAGTTGGATGAGCAGTTCTTC	CASSGQAAGELDEQFF
TRBJ2-7	TRBD2	TRBV29-1	few	TGCAGCGTTGAAACACTAGCGGGAGCATACGAGCAGTACTTC	CSVETLAGAYEQYF
TRBJ2-1	.	TRBV6-1	few	TGTGCCAGCAGTGCCACCCTCCAGGGCTCCTACAATGAGCAGTTCTTC	CASSATLQGSYNEQFF
TRBJ1-4	.	TRBV20-1	.	TGCAGTGCTAGGGGTTCCTCTAATGAAAAACTGTTTTTT	CSARGSSNEKLFF
TRBJ2-1	.	TRBV24-1	.	TGTGCCACCAGTGTTAATCCGGGCTCTTCCTACAATGAGCAGTTCTTC	CATSVNPGSSYNEQFF
TRBJ2-7	TRBD2	TRBV6-2/TRBV6-3	.	TGTGCCAGCAGCCTCCTAGCGGGAGGGTACTACGAGCAGTACTTC	CASSLLAGGYYEQYF
TRBJ2-6	.	TRBV11-1	.	TGTGCCAGCAGGAAATCTAGGGCGGGCCGCTCTGGGGCCAACGTCCTGACTTTC	CASRKSRAGRSGANVLTF
TRBJ2-2	.	TRBV12-3/TRBV12-4	.	TGTGCCAGCAGTAAGGGGGGCGGGGAGCTGTTTTTT	CASSKGGGELFF
TRBJ1-2	.	TRBV4-2	few	TGTGCCAGCAGCCAGAAGGGAGCCTACACCTTC	CASSQKGAYTF
TRBJ2-7	.	TRBV27	.	TGTGCCAGCAGTTTTGCGGCCCCCTACGAGCAGTACTTC	CASSFAAPYEQYF
TRBJ2-7	.	TRBV7-9	few	TGTGCCAGCAGCTTAGGCGCCAACTCCTACGAGCAGTACTTC	CASSLGANSYEQYF
TRBJ2-1	TRBD2	TRBV7-9	few	TGTGCCAGCAGCTCACTAGCGCCAAGCTCCTACAATGAGCAGTTCTTC	CASSSLAPSSYNEQFF
TRBJ1-6	.	TRBV6-5	.	TGTGCCAGCAGTTACCAAAGAACAGGTTATAATTCACCCCTCCACTTT	CASSYQRTGYNSPLHF
TRBJ2-5	.	TRBV20-1	.	TGCAGTGCTTTTGGGCAGGGGGAGACCCAGTACTTC	CSAFGQGETQYF
TRBJ2-7	TRBD1	TRBV4-1	few	TGCGCCAGCAGCCGACAACCGGGACAGGGGCCCTACGAGCAGTACTTC	CASSRQPGQGPYEQYF
TRBJ2-7	.	TRBV9	.	TGTGCCAGCAGCCCTAGGGGGGCTCCGAGGTACGAGCAGTACTTC	CASSPRGAPRYEQYF
TRBJ2-1	.	TRBV20-1	.	TGCAGTGCTAGTGTCTACCCCAGCTCCTACAATGAGCAGTTCTTC	CSASVYPSSYNEQFF
TRBJ2-1	TRBD2	TRBV7-8	.	TGTGCCAGCAGCTCCATGGCCATCAGGGGACTAGGGTCCAATGAGCAGTTCTTC	CASSSMAIRGLGSNEQFF
TRBJ2-3	.	TRBV20-1	.	TGCAGTGCTAGAGATCTGAGAGGGCTAGCGCCTCCGCAGTATTTT	CSARDLRGLAPPQYF